This TCR beta chain derives from a study of tumor-infiltrating lymphocytes in primary liver carcinoma. With a constant-region primer, TCR beta cDNA was made from roughly 500 ng of total RNA. Generation of the TCR beta libraries relied on three nested multiplex PCR rounds using slightly modified ARM-PCR. TRBV1-TRBV30 forward primers and a C-beta reverse primer were used in the first two PCR rounds, which each ran for about 10 cycles. In TCRdb, the multiplex PCR reads were re-called with MiXCR into one record per CDR3 protein. The table shows more than 70,000 distinct CDR3 sequences, with roughly 72% occurring only once. Bulk tissue was left unsorted, and RNA and DNA were co-extracted from 20-30 mg of it. This clonotype has a count of ten or more. Trimming removed 3 bases from V and 8 bases from J, with 14 bases in between. The CDR3 extends over 14 amino acids. Per the germline V gene, CDR1 is MNHNS and CDR2 is SASEGT.

The V gene is TRBV6-1, the J gene TRBJ2-1; a possible D gene is TRBD2 (7 bases). The sequence came from a middle-aged man with primary liver carcinoma and hepatitis B virus infection. The sequenced sample was liver tumor tissue from sampling region 1. Subset reported: tumor region T1, superior pole. The CDR3 DNA reads TGTGCCAGCAGTGATTTGGGGGGGGGCGATGAGCAGTTCTTC. Its translation: CASSDLGGGDEQFF.